This T cell receptor (beta chain) was sequenced in a study of blood T cell repertoires in COVID-19. Study-level background: COVID-19 samples from acute and convalescent phases originated in the United States, Italy and Spain. PBMCs, B-cell-depleted T cells, or T cells were the source of the cDNA or gDNA that made up the material.

Study processing details: Counts of nucleated cells, estimated from reference gene primer amplification, were obtained. TCRdb's table, derived via immunoSEQ multiplex PCR, lists solely in-frame clones and lacks some. V and J calls and clone size follow that table, whereas D and trimming were derived from the DNA. The profile shows 340,000 or so clones, approximately 86% of them singletons. Participant reports of clinical history set cohort assignment. Germline-derived CDR1 and CDR2 are SGHRS and YFSETQ. The CDR3 loop spans 14 amino acids. V was clipped by 0 bases and J by 10 bases, with 16 bases between them.

Sample: PBMCs or T cells enriched from blood (not recorded which). The clonotype comes from a woman aged 40 to 50 with acute COVID-19. The V and J genes are TRBV5-1 and TRBJ1-1; D gene uncertain. The chain's CDR3 is CASSLDPLTLRAFF. The CDR3 nucleotides are TGCGCCAGCAGCTTGGATCCTTTGACACTTCGAGCTTTCTTT.